A selection of T cell receptor beta chains follows, all from one sample in a study of T cell responses to AZD1222 COVID-19 vaccine. Generated by immunoSEQ multiplex PCR, the TCRdb table keeps only in-frame clones and is missing some. The sample has about 110,000 clones; roughly nine tenths are singletons. This material consisted of peripheral blood, taken on day 0 of AZD1222 vaccination. The receptor source for this set is an adult in good health. The CDR3 runs from the conserved cysteine through the conserved F or W. The D gene is left open where the match is weak. Some rows mark clone size as missing; the rest say once, few, many or name a class of expanded clone.

j_gene: TRBJ1-5
v_gene: TRBV19
abundance: -
d_gene: -
CDR3aa: CASSIREGGNQPQHF
CDR3nt: TGTGCCAGTAGTATAAGGGAGGGGGGCAATCAGCCCCAGCATTTT

j_gene: TRBJ2-1
v_gene: TRBV10-1
abundance: -
d_gene: TRBD2
CDR3aa: CASSGTSGAINEQFF
CDR3nt: TGCGCCAGCAGCGGGACTAGCGGGGCTATCAATGAGCAGTTCTTC

j_gene: TRBJ1-2
v_gene: TRBV29-1
abundance: -
d_gene: -
CDR3aa: CSVEARDYQGDGYTF
CDR3nt: TGCAGCGTTGAAGCCAGGGACTACCAAGGCGATGGCTACACCTTC

j_gene: TRBJ2-5
v_gene: TRBV29-1
abundance: -
d_gene: -
CDR3aa: CSVDGGAETQYF
CDR3nt: TGCAGCGTTGACGGAGGCGCGGAGACCCAGTACTTC

j_gene: TRBJ1-1
v_gene: TRBV27
abundance: -
d_gene: -
CDR3aa: CASMGNMNTEAFF
CDR3nt: TGTGCCAGCATGGGGAACATGAACACTGAAGCTTTCTTT

j_gene: TRBJ1-5
v_gene: TRBV10-1
abundance: -
d_gene: -
CDR3aa: CASSEGLGQPQHF
CDR3nt: TGCGCCAGCAGTGAGGGCTTGGGTCAGCCCCAGCATTTT

j_gene: TRBJ2-7
v_gene: TRBV3-1/TRBV3-2
abundance: -
d_gene: TRBD2
CDR3aa: CASSQREGQNEQYF
CDR3nt: TGTGCCAGCAGCCAGCGGGAGGGGCAGAACGAGCAGTACTTC

j_gene: TRBJ2-7
v_gene: TRBV30
abundance: -
d_gene: -
CDR3aa: CAWRGVHEQYF
CDR3nt: TGTGCCTGGAGAGGAGTACACGAGCAGTACTTC

j_gene: TRBJ2-1
v_gene: TRBV6-5
abundance: -
d_gene: -
CDR3aa: CASSYDSNEQFF
CDR3nt: TGTGCCAGCAGTTACGACAGCAATGAGCAGTTCTTC

j_gene: TRBJ2-7
v_gene: TRBV18
abundance: -
d_gene: -
CDR3aa: CASSPFSTRDEQYF
CDR3nt: TGTGCCAGCTCACCATTCTCCACCCGGGACGAGCAGTACTTC

j_gene: TRBJ2-2
v_gene: TRBV3-1/TRBV3-2
abundance: -
d_gene: TRBD2
CDR3aa: CASSPSGGSTGELFF
CDR3nt: TGTGCCAGCAGCCCCAGCGGGGGGTCCACCGGGGAGCTGTTTTTT

j_gene: TRBJ1-1
v_gene: TRBV6-2/TRBV6-3
abundance: -
d_gene: TRBD1
CDR3aa: CASSYQLFRRDRGLLEAFF
CDR3nt: TGTGCCAGCAGTTACCAGCTATTCCGCCGGGACAGGGGGCTTTTGGAAGCTTTCTTT

j_gene: TRBJ2-3
v_gene: TRBV2
abundance: -
d_gene: TRBD2
CDR3aa: CASRLAPTSTDTQYF
CDR3nt: TGTGCCAGCAGACTAGCGCCTACTAGCACAGATACGCAGTATTTT

j_gene: TRBJ2-4
v_gene: TRBV7-9
abundance: -
d_gene: TRBD2
CDR3aa: CASSLGLAGGPKYF
CDR3nt: TGTGCCAGCAGCCTCGGACTAGCGGGGGGGCCGAAGTACTTC

j_gene: TRBJ1-1
v_gene: TRBV4-2
abundance: -
d_gene: -
CDR3aa: CASSQDRGNTEAFF
CDR3nt: TGTGCCAGCAGCCAAGATCGTGGGAACACTGAAGCTTTCTTT

j_gene: TRBJ1-2
v_gene: TRBV30
abundance: -
d_gene: -
CDR3aa: CAWSGGAEGLYGYTF
CDR3nt: TGTGCCTGGAGTGGAGGGGCAGAGGGGCTCTATGGCTACACCTTC

j_gene: TRBJ2-7
v_gene: TRBV5-1
abundance: -
d_gene: TRBD1
CDR3aa: CASSFGEGTGAYEQYF
CDR3nt: TGCGCCAGCAGCTTCGGGGAAGGGACAGGGGCCTACGAGCAGTACTTC

j_gene: TRBJ2-7
v_gene: TRBV3-1/TRBV3-2
abundance: -
d_gene: TRBD2
CDR3aa: CASSQYRTSGTGGYEQYF
CDR3nt: TGTGCCAGCAGCCAATATCGGACTAGCGGAACAGGGGGCTACGAGCAGTACTTC

j_gene: TRBJ2-6
v_gene: TRBV27
abundance: -
d_gene: TRBD1
CDR3aa: CASSPDRGISGANVLTF
CDR3nt: TGTGCCAGCAGTCCGGACAGGGGTATCTCTGGGGCCAACGTCCTGACTTTC

j_gene: TRBJ2-7
v_gene: TRBV30
abundance: -
d_gene: -
CDR3aa: CAWSAFSGTPQEQYF
CDR3nt: TGTGCCTGGAGTGCATTCTCCGGGACACCCCAGGAGCAGTACTTC

j_gene: TRBJ1-5
v_gene: TRBV2
abundance: few
d_gene: -
CDR3aa: CAISGGESGQPQHF
CDR3nt: TGTGCCATCTCTGGGGGAGAATCCGGCCAGCCCCAGCATTTT

j_gene: TRBJ2-2
v_gene: TRBV5-1
abundance: once
d_gene: TRBD1
CDR3aa: CASSLPQTPRDREHPGELFF
CDR3nt: TGCGCCAGCAGCTTGCCCCAAACCCCCCGGGACAGAGAACACCCCGGGGAGCTGTTTTTT

j_gene: TRBJ1-3
v_gene: TRBV6-5
abundance: -
d_gene: -
CDR3aa: CASSYSSGGYGNTIYF
CDR3nt: TGTGCCAGCAGTTACTCGAGCGGGGGCTATGGAAACACCATATATTTT

j_gene: TRBJ2-2
v_gene: TRBV7-3
abundance: -
d_gene: -
CDR3aa: CASSPRLGGELFF
CDR3nt: TGTGCCAGCAGCCCGCGACTTGGGGGGGAGCTGTTTTTT

j_gene: TRBJ2-1
v_gene: TRBV7-2
abundance: -
d_gene: -
CDR3aa: CASSPRARALSGEQFF
CDR3nt: TGTGCCAGCAGCCCTAGGGCGCGGGCGCTAAGCGGTGAGCAGTTCTTC

j_gene: TRBJ2-5
v_gene: TRBV10-3
abundance: -
d_gene: -
CDR3aa: CAISGGLSSQYF
CDR3nt: TGTGCCATCAGTGGGGGTTTGAGTTCCCAGTACTTC

j_gene: TRBJ2-2
v_gene: TRBV2
abundance: -
d_gene: -
CDR3aa: CASSPLATGELFF
CDR3nt: TGTGCCAGCAGTCCTCTGGCCACCGGGGAGCTGTTTTTT

j_gene: TRBJ2-3
v_gene: TRBV5-3
abundance: -
d_gene: -
CDR3aa: CARSSHPLTIPGTDTQYF
CDR3nt: TGTGCCAGAAGCTCCCACCCCCTCACTATCCCTGGCACAGATACGCAGTATTTT

j_gene: TRBJ2-6
v_gene: TRBV19
abundance: -
d_gene: TRBD1
CDR3aa: CASSATGVGANVLTF
CDR3nt: TGTGCCAGTAGTGCTACAGGGGTTGGGGCCAACGTCCTGACTTTC

j_gene: TRBJ2-7
v_gene: TRBV19
abundance: once
d_gene: TRBD1
CDR3aa: CASSFRLRDRARYEQYF
CDR3nt: TGTGCCAGTAGTTTCCGCCTCCGGGACAGGGCAAGGTACGAGCAGTACTTC

j_gene: TRBJ2-5
v_gene: TRBV7-6
abundance: -
d_gene: -
CDR3aa: CASSWGNRADF
CDR3nt: TGTGCCAGCAGCTGGGGGAACAGGGCGGACTTC

j_gene: TRBJ1-1
v_gene: TRBV2
abundance: -
d_gene: -
CDR3aa: CASSSRGGRNTEAFF
CDR3nt: TGTGCCAGCAGTTCCCGTGGAGGGAGGAACACTGAAGCTTTCTTT

j_gene: TRBJ1-1
v_gene: TRBV7-2
abundance: -
d_gene: TRBD1
CDR3aa: CASSRDRVNTEAFF
CDR3nt: TGTGCCAGCAGCCGCGACAGGGTGAACACTGAAGCTTTCTTT

j_gene: TRBJ2-7
v_gene: TRBV5-4
abundance: -
d_gene: -
CDR3aa: CASSSASGDEQYF
CDR3nt: TGTGCCAGCAGCTCCGCGAGCGGAGACGAGCAGTACTTC

j_gene: TRBJ2-7
v_gene: TRBV12-3/TRBV12-4
abundance: -
d_gene: TRBD1
CDR3aa: CASSFGQVYEQYF
CDR3nt: TGTGCCAGCAGTTTCGGACAGGTCTACGAGCAGTACTTC

j_gene: TRBJ1-6
v_gene: TRBV3-1/TRBV3-2
abundance: -
d_gene: -
CDR3aa: CASSPGTNSPLHF
CDR3nt: TGTGCCAGCAGCCCCGGGACGAATTCACCCCTCCACTTT

j_gene: TRBJ2-1
v_gene: TRBV5-6
abundance: -
d_gene: -
CDR3aa: CASSLEWGYTEQFF
CDR3nt: TGTGCCAGCAGCTTGGAGTGGGGATACACTGAGCAGTTCTTC

j_gene: TRBJ1-3
v_gene: TRBV6-5
abundance: -
d_gene: -
CDR3aa: CASSYSRSAGNTIYF
CDR3nt: TGTGCCAGCAGTTACTCGAGGTCGGCTGGAAACACCATATATTTT

j_gene: TRBJ1-1
v_gene: TRBV2
abundance: -
d_gene: -
CDR3aa: CASTRALNTEAFF
CDR3nt: TGTGCCAGCACGCGGGCGCTCAACACTGAAGCTTTCTTT

j_gene: TRBJ1-4
v_gene: TRBV7-2
abundance: -
d_gene: TRBD1
CDR3aa: CASSRDRVPVGVLFF
CDR3nt: TGTGCCAGCAGCAGAGACAGGGTCCCCGTGGGGGTACTGTTTTTT

j_gene: TRBJ1-1
v_gene: TRBV18
abundance: -
d_gene: -
CDR3aa: CASSPPRGGLTEAFF
CDR3nt: TGTGCCAGCTCACCACCACGAGGGGGTTTAACTGAAGCTTTCTTT

j_gene: TRBJ2-6
v_gene: TRBV3-1/TRBV3-2
abundance: -
d_gene: TRBD2
CDR3aa: CASSLTSGASGANVLTF
CDR3nt: TGTGCCAGCAGTTTGACTAGCGGTGCCTCTGGGGCCAACGTCCTGACTTTC

j_gene: TRBJ1-2
v_gene: TRBV6-5
abundance: -
d_gene: -
CDR3aa: CASSPTDNGYTF
CDR3nt: TGTGCCAGCAGTCCGACTGATAATGGCTACACCTTC

j_gene: TRBJ2-1
v_gene: TRBV7-9
abundance: -
d_gene: -
CDR3aa: CASSILSGPPDNEQFF
CDR3nt: TGTGCCAGCAGCATCCTCAGCGGGCCGCCGGACAATGAGCAGTTCTTC

j_gene: TRBJ1-4
v_gene: TRBV25-1
abundance: -
d_gene: TRBD1
CDR3aa: CASAGTGHEKLFF
CDR3nt: TGTGCCAGCGCCGGGACAGGGCATGAAAAACTGTTTTTT

j_gene: TRBJ2-4
v_gene: TRBV7-6
abundance: -
d_gene: TRBD2
CDR3aa: CASSAAGDNIQYF
CDR3nt: TGTGCCAGCAGCGCGGCGGGGGACAACATTCAGTACTTC

j_gene: TRBJ1-6
v_gene: TRBV13
abundance: -
d_gene: -
CDR3aa: CASSHRGPLHF
CDR3nt: TGTGCCAGCAGCCACCGGGGGCCCCTCCACTTT

j_gene: TRBJ2-1
v_gene: TRBV20-1
abundance: -
d_gene: -
CDR3aa: CSASIRLSSYNEQFF
CDR3nt: TGCAGTGCTAGTATCCGACTTTCGTCCTACAATGAGCAGTTCTTC